Following are 32 T cell receptor beta chains from one sample sequenced in a study of identical twins. In TCRdb, the 5' RACE reads were re-called with MiXCR into one record per CDR3 protein. The sample contains about 200,000 distinct CDR3 sequences, roughly a tenth of which appear only once. Source material: memory T cells sorted from blood. These receptors all stem from a man aged 50 to 60 in good health.

This clonotype was observed a few times. V gene TRBV13 combines with J gene TRBJ2-1; 13 bases match TRBD2. The CDR3 length is 16 residues. Trimming removed 5 bases from V and 8 bases from J; junction bases left unmatched: 9. Per germline, CDR1 PRHDT and CDR2 FYEKMQ (reference sequence). The CDR3 coding sequence is TGTGCCAGCAGCCCGAGGGGGACTAGCGGGATGTATGAGCAGTTCTTC. This encodes CASSPRGTSGMYEQFF.

This clonotype was recorded at least ten times. This chain joins TRBV4-3 and TRBJ1-2, with 7 bases aligning to TRBD1. Germline CDR1 LGHNA, CDR2 YSLEER. After removal of 0 bases from V and 3 bases from J, the junction contained 7 bases not matched to a gene. The CDR3 length is 16 residues. The CDR3 DNA is TGCGCCAGCAGCCAAGACGAGGGGGCAGGTGACTATGGCTACACCTTC. As protein: CASSQDEGAGDYGYTF.

This clonotype was seen many times. The chain uses TRBV27 and TRBJ2-7; 7 bases are shared with TRBD2. Trimming removed 0 bases from V and 4 bases from J; junction bases left unmatched: 15. CDR3 length: 18 residues. Germline CDR1 MNHEY, CDR2 SMNVEV (reference sequence). This CDR3 reads CASSLSPFFSGRLYEQYF. In nucleotides, the CDR3 is TGTGCCAGCAGTTTATCCCCTTTTTTTAGCGGGCGATTATACGAGCAGTACTTC.

This clonotype was picked up a small number of times. The V gene is TRBV7-2, the J gene TRBJ1-2, with D perhaps TRBD1 (6 bases). Germline V gene sequence: CDR1 SGHTA, CDR2 FQGNSA. The V end lost 1 base, the J end lost 5 bases, and 11 bases lay between the germline ends. CDR3 length: 14 residues. In DNA form, the CDR3 reads TGTGCCAGCAGCTTAGGGAGGACAGAGTATGGCTACACCTTC. Translation gives CASSLGRTEYGYTF.

This clonotype was picked up many times. The chain employs TRBV20-1 and TRBJ1-2; 10 nucleotides line up with TRBD1. This CDR3 spans 14 amino acids. Trimming cost V 5 bases and J 4 bases; bases outside gene matches: 7. Germline V gives CDR1 DFQATT, CDR2 SNEGSKA (reference sequence). The CDR3 loop is CSAQGQGISYGYTF. CDR3 sequence (DNA): TGCAGTGCTCAGGGACAGGGGATCTCCTATGGCTACACCTTC.

The table lists this clonotype with many counts. The rearrangement links TRBV12-3 or TRBV12-4 to TRBJ2-1; D unclear. V shed 3 bases and J shed 5 bases, with 5 bases lying between them. This CDR3 contains 12 residues. CDR3 residues: CASSLLDNEQFF. The CDR3, as DNA: TGTGCCAGCAGTTTGTTGGACAATGAGCAGTTCTTC.

The V call is TRBV7-9, the J call TRBJ2-2; D not resolved. Germline values: CDR1 SEHNR, CDR2 FQNEAQ (reference sequence). The V and J ends lost 1 base and 9 bases respectively, with 9 bases between them. The CDR3 runs 13 residues. The CDR3 region is CASSLDDIRELFF. The CDR3 DNA reads as TGTGCCAGCAGCTTAGATGACATTCGGGAGCTGTTTTTT.

This clonotype appeared a few times. V is TRBV20-1 and J is TRBJ2-3; TRBD2 agrees at 12 bases. The length of the CDR3 is 17 residues. J was trimmed by 3 bases and V by 6 bases; bases with no gene match: 13. Germline assignment: CDR1 DFQATT and CDR2 SNEGSKA (reference sequence). As DNA, the CDR3 is TGCAGTGCCATAGAGTTTCTAGCGGGGGGGCAAACAGATACGCAGTATTTT. This translates into CSAIEFLAGGQTDTQYF.

This clonotype was seen ten or more times. V is TRBV24-1 and J is TRBJ2-1; no reliable D call. CDR3 size: 11 residues. The V gene lost 9 bases and the J gene lost 3 bases, with 5 bases spanning the gap. From germline, CDR1 is KGHDR and CDR2 SFDVKD. CDR3 DNA: TGTGCCACCGGGAACTACAATGAGCAGTTCTTC. Amino acids: CATGNYNEQFF.

Of note for this clonotype: This may stem from a read error, because a much larger clone lies one nucleotide away. The chain links TRBV4-3 to TRBJ2-7, with 8 positions matching TRBD1. This CDR3 region has 15 residues. The germline V gene encodes CDR1 LGHNA and CDR2 YSLEER. The CDR3 sequence: CASGQEGTGPYEQYF. In nucleotides, the CDR3 is TGCGCCAGCGGCCAAGAAGGGACAGGCCCCTACGAGCAGTACTTC.

The chain recombines TRBV9 with TRBJ2-2; no reliable D call. Trimming took 3 bases from V and 5 from J, leaving 8 bases between them. This CDR3 has 13 amino acids. The germline V gene encodes CDR1 SGDLS and CDR2 YYNGEE. The CDR3: CASSAAFTGELFF. The CDR3 DNA sequence: TGTGCCAGCAGCGCCGCCTTTACCGGGGAGCTGTTTTTT.

The genes are TRBV28 and TRBJ2-7; D uncertain. Trimming left V 5 bases short and J 0 bases short, with 14 bases between. This CDR3 comprises 15 residues. Germline V gene lookup returns CDR1 MDHEN and CDR2 SYDVKM. The CDR3 loop reads CASSEIPRSSYEQYF. Here the CDR3 DNA reads TGTGCCAGCAGTGAAATTCCCAGGAGCTCCTACGAGCAGTACTTC.

This clonotype was found many times. This chain links TRBV28 with TRBJ2-5; D not certain. The CDR3 is 16 residues long. Germline V gene lookup returns CDR1 MDHEN and CDR2 SYDVKM. With 3 bases removed from V and 5 bases from J, the gap between germline ends came to 19 bases. The CDR3 loop is CASSFADAISRETQYF. CDR3 DNA sequence: TGTGCCAGCAGTTTCGCCGACGCCATCTCCCGGGAGACCCAGTACTTC.

At least ten counts were recorded for this clonotype. V usage is TRBV29-1 and J usage is TRBJ2-2; D is uncertain. The germline CDR1 and CDR2 sequences are SQVTM and ANQGSEA. Trimming removed 4 bases at V and 0 bases at J, with 9 bases between. This CDR3 contains 14 residues. The DNA of the CDR3 is TGCAGCGTTGGGGTTCTCTCGAACACCGGGGAGCTGTTTTTT. Its protein product is CSVGVLSNTGELFF.

This clonotype was found many times. The junction differs from germline at one of its ends, possibly a read error. V is TRBV6-1 and J is TRBJ2-3; 14 bases map to TRBD2. This CDR3 is built from 17 residues. The germline CDR1 and CDR2 sequences are MNHNS and SASEGT. The CDR3 here is CASSDSAPGLAGDAQYF. The CDR3 nucleotides are TGTGCCAGCAGTGACAGTGCCCCGGGACTAGCGGGAGATGCGCAGTATTTT.

This clonotype has only a few counts. The V gene is TRBV7-2, the J gene TRBJ1-6, with 9 bases aligning to TRBD1. The CDR3 totals 15 residues. Germline CDR1 and CDR2: SGHTA and FQGNSA. Trimming cost V 3 bases and J 9 bases; bases outside gene matches: 6. CDR3 sequence (DNA): TGTGCCAGCAGCTTCGGGACAGGGCGGGGTTCACCCCTCCACTTT. Translating it yields CASSFGTGRGSPLHF.

This clonotype has ten or more counts. This chain links TRBV15 with TRBJ2-3; D unclear. Trimming took 4 bases from V and 3 from J, leaving 8 bases between them. The CDR3 is 13 residues long. Germline values: CDR1 LNHNV, CDR2 YYDKDF (reference sequence). CDR3 protein: CATSTRQTDTQYF. Here the CDR3 DNA reads TGTGCCACCAGCACTCGACAAACAGATACGCAGTATTTT.

This clonotype has more than one count but fewer than ten. This rearrangement joins TRBV5-1 to TRBJ1-5; no clear D gene. Trimming removed 0 bases at V and 3 bases at J, with 10 bases between. The CDR3 is made up of 15 amino acids. Germline values: CDR1 SGHRS, CDR2 YFSETQ. The CDR3 sequence: CASSLAGRLNQPQHF. Here the CDR3 DNA reads TGCGCCAGCAGCTTGGCCGGACGGCTCAATCAGCCCCAGCATTTT.

This clonotype counts as medium-sized. This chain links TRBV7-6 with TRBJ2-2, with D possibly being TRBD1 (5 bases). Germline-derived CDR1 and CDR2 are SGHVS and FNYEAQ. The CDR3 is 16 residues long. V was clipped by 5 bases and J by 2 bases, with 15 bases between them. CDR3 in amino acids: CASSLLLTGNTGELFF. CDR3 nucleotide sequence: TGTGCCAGCAGCCTACTTCTAACAGGAAACACCGGGGAGCTGTTTTTT.

This clonotype was detected ten times or more. The chain combines TRBV18 with TRBJ2-5, with D uncertain. The CDR3 has 13 amino acids. Between the trimmed V and J ends, which lost 2 bases and 2 bases, there was a span of 6 bases. Germline CDR1 and CDR2: KGHSH and LQKENI. This chain's CDR3 is CASSPLQQETQYF. Here the CDR3 DNA reads TGTGCCAGCTCACCATTACAGCAAGAGACCCAGTACTTC. The full variable domain, completed using reference TRBV18 and TRBJ2-5, is NAGVMQNPRHLVRRRGQEARLRCSPMKGHSHVYWYRQLPEEGLKFMVYLQKENIIDESGMPKERFSAEFPKEGPSILRIQQVVRGDSAAYFCASSPLQQETQYFGPGTRLLVL.

Comments on this clonotype: A read error may produce the germline difference seen at one junction end. This chain uses TRBV7-7 with TRBJ2-2; no clear D gene. The germline CDR1 and CDR2 sequences are SSHAT and FNYEAQ (reference sequence). CDR3 length: 14 amino acids. The CDR3 protein is CASSLAGQTGELFF. The CDR3, as DNA: TGTGCTAGCAGCTTAGCAGGTCAAACCGGGGAGCTGTTTTTT. Filled out from reference TRBV7-7 and TRBJ2-2, the complete variable domain reads GAGVSQSPRYKVTKRGQDVTLRCDPISSHATLYWYQQALGQGPEFLTYFNYEAQPDKSGLPSDRFSAERPEGSISTLTIQRTEQRDSAMYRCASSLAGQTGELFFGEGSRLTVL.

The table lists this clonotype with a few counts. V is TRBV3-1 and J is TRBJ2-7, with D uncertain. This CDR3 contains 12 residues. CDR1 LGHDT and CDR2 YNNKEL come from the germline V gene (reference sequence). V was clipped by 1 base and J by 3 bases, with 4 bases between them. The CDR3 is CASSQAGYEQYF. The CDR3 DNA follows: TGTGCCAGCAGCCAAGCAGGCTACGAGCAGTACTTC.

The table lists this clonotype with a few counts. The CDR3 reads CSARDRRPGYSYGYTF. The CDR3 bases are TGCAGTGCTAGAGATCGAAGACCGGGGTATAGCTATGGCTACACCTTC. This chain uses TRBV20-1 with TRBJ1-2; D is unresolved. Trimming cost V 0 bases and J 4 bases, with 18 bases left between them. The CDR3 spans 16 residues. CDR1 and CDR2 from the germline V gene are DFQATT and SNEGSKA (reference sequence).

This clonotype has only a few counts. The chain carries TRBV7-9 and TRBJ2-2; TRBD2 matches 9 bases. This CDR3 spans 17 amino acids. The trim removed 2 bases at V and 0 bases at J, leaving 4 bases unmatched. Germline CDR1 is SEHNR and CDR2 is FQNEAQ (reference sequence). The CDR3 sequence: CASSLRASGTNTGELFF. CDR3 bases: TGTGCCAGCAGCTTAAGGGCTAGCGGGACGAACACCGGGGAGCTGTTTTTT.

This clonotype was seen only a few times. The V and J genes are TRBV12-3 or TRBV12-4 and TRBJ1-2; D is uncertain. The V gene lost 5 bases and the J gene lost 6 bases, with 16 bases spanning the gap. CDR3 length: 14 amino acids. CDR3 region: CASSRLGGFHGYTF. In DNA form, the CDR3 reads TGTGCCAGCAGTCGTCTTGGAGGGTTTCATGGCTACACCTTC.

This clonotype was recorded many times. This chain connects TRBV27 to TRBJ1-4; perhaps TRBD1 as D (6 bases). The CDR3 has 14 residues. Trimming shortened V by 3 bases and J by 8 bases, and 13 bases separated the two germline ends. CDR1 is MNHEY, CDR2 SMNVEV, per germline (reference sequence). CDR3 DNA sequence: TGTGCCAGCAGTTTCAGGGGCGAGAGGGAAAAACTGTTTTTT. The encoded protein is CASSFRGEREKLFF.

This rearrangement joins TRBV10-3 to TRBJ2-1, with 8 bases lining up with TRBD1. The length of the CDR3 is 16 residues. Germline V lookup: CDR1 ENHRY, CDR2 SYGVKD. The junction had 6 bases not matched to a gene; V was cut back by 4 bases and J by 1 base. CDR3: CAISGPDRGSYNEQFF. The CDR3 DNA follows: TGTGCCATCAGTGGACCAGACAGGGGATCCTACAATGAGCAGTTCTTC.

V usage is TRBV2 and J usage is TRBJ2-7, with D possibly being TRBD2 (7 bases). Germline CDR1 SNHLY, CDR2 FYNNEI. The ends were cut back, 4 bases at V and 5 bases at J, with 15 bases in the middle. This CDR3 is built from 14 residues. CDR3 amino acids: CASSVGGGLNEQYF. CDR3 sequence (DNA): TGTGCCAGCAGTGTAGGGGGGGGCCTTAACGAGCAGTACTTC. The full variable domain, its missing parts supplied by reference TRBV2 and TRBJ2-7, is EPEVTQTPSHQVTQMGQEVILRCVPISNHLYFYWYRQILGQKVEFLVSFYNNEISEKSEIFDDQFSVERPDGSNFTLKIRSTKLEDSAMYFCASSVGGGLNEQYFGPGTRLTVT.

This clonotype appeared many times. This chain joins TRBV5-1 and TRBJ2-2; D may be TRBD1 (5 bases). Germline V gene lookup returns CDR1 SGHRS and CDR2 YFSETQ. With 0 bases removed from V and 1 base from J, the gap between germline ends came to 10 bases. The CDR3 is 16 residues long. CDR3 amino acids: CASSLAGQRNTGELFF. The CDR3 nucleotides are TGCGCCAGCAGCTTGGCAGGGCAGCGGAACACCGGGGAGCTGTTTTTT.

This clonotype was seen a handful of times. At one end the junction does not follow the germline gene, possibly because of a read error. The rearrangement joins TRBV15 to TRBJ2-7; the match to TRBD2 covers 8 bases. The CDR3 runs 15 residues. Germline V gene data show CDR1 as LNHNV and CDR2 as YYDKDF (reference sequence). The CDR3 nucleotides are TGTGCCTCCAGCGGACTGCGGGGGGTCTCCTACGAGCAGTACTTC. Encoded protein: CASSGLRGVSYEQYF.

This chain joins TRBV6-1 and TRBJ2-7, with unresolved D. This CDR3 region has 12 residues. V lost 6 bases to trimming and J lost 2 bases, with 8 bases between them. Germline V gene data show CDR1 as MNHNS and CDR2 as SASEGT. The DNA for the CDR3 is TGTGCCAGCAGCCATCCTGCCTACGAGCAGTACTTC. Amino acids: CASSHPAYEQYF.

This clonotype was counted ten times or more. DNA of the CDR3: TGTGCCAGCAGTTTTGGGGGCCCCAATGAGCAGTTCTTC. Its protein product is CASSFGGPNEQFF. V and J are TRBV12-3 or TRBV12-4 and TRBJ2-1; D may be TRBD1 (6 bases). CDR3 length equals 13 residues. V shed 3 bases and J shed 6 bases, with 9 bases lying between them.